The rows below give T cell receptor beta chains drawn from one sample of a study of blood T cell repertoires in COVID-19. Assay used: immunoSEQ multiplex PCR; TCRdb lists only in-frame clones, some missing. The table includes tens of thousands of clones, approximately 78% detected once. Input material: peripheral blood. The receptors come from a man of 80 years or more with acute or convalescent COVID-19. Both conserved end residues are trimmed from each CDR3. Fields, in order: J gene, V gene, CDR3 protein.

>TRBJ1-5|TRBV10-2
ASRYKLGQPNQPQH
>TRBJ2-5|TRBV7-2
ASSLVPGALETQY
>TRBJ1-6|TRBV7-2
ASSLESRPSYNSPLH
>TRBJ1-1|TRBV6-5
AITQLQMNTEAF
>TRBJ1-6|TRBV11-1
ASSLTGNNSPLH
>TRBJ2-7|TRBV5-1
ASSLIDSSSYGQY
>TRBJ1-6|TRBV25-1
ASSDFEQGLLNSPLH
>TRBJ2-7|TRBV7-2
ASSLVQGRYEQY
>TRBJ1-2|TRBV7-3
ASSRTPNYGYT
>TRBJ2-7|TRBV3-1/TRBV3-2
ASSLGLVREQY
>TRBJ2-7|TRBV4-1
ASSQEITGQRMYEQY
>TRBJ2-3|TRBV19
ASSMWSADTQY
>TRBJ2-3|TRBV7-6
ASSFIPSGIGDTQY
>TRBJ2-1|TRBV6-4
ASTRGGAESSYNEQF
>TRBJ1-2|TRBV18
ASSPQEGAYGYT
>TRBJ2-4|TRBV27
ASSPGQGRGIQY
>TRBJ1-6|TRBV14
ASSTPGTRNSPLH
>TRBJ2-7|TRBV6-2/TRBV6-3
ASSYVGALYEQY
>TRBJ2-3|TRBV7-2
ASSSRGDSTDTQY
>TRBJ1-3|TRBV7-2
ASSLGHRISGNTIY
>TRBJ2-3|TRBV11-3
ASSLDGTSNTQY
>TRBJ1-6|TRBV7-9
ASSSAQIYNSPLH
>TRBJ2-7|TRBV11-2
ASSLYAGGYEQY
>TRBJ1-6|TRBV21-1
ACKWSVNSPLH
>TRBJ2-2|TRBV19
ASRGLAGANTGELF
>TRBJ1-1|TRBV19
ASSGRQAFREAF
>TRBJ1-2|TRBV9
ASSGKQGTG
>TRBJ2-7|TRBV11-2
ASSTGSYEQY
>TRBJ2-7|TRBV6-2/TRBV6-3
ASSSESSRVLYEQY
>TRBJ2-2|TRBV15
ATMGGANTGELF
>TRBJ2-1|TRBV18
ASSLEDRDAEQF